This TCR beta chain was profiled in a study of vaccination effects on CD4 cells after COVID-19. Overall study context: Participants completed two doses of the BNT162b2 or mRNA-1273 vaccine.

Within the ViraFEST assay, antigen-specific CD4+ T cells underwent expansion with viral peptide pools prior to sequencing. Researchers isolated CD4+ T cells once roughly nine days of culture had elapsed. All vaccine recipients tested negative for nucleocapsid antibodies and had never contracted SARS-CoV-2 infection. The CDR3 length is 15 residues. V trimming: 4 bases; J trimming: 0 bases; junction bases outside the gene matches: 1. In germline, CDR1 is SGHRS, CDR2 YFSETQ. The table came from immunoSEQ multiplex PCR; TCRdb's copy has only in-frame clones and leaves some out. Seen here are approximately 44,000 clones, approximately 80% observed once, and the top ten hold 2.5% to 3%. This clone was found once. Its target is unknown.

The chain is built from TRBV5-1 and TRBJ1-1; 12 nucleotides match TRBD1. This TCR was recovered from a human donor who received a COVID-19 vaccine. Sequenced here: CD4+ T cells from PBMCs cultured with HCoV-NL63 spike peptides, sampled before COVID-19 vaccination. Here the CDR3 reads CASSGTGGLNTEAFF. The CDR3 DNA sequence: TGCGCCAGCAGCGGGACAGGGGGCCTGAACACTGAAGCTTTCTTT.